These 17 T cell receptor beta chains share one sample of origin, sequenced in a study of T cell responses to AZD1222 COVID-19 vaccine. Profiled with immunoSEQ multiplex PCR; TCRdb holds only in-frame clones, not every one. The table has 100,000 or so clones, about 91% seen once. The material was peripheral blood, obtained 28 days after the second AZD1222 dose. Every receptor here comes from an adult who received the AZD1222 COVID-19 vaccine.

The chain couples TRBV19 to TRBJ1-1, with 7 bases identical to TRBD1. CDR3 length: 16 residues. The V and J ends lost 7 bases and 0 bases, in that order; junction bases with no gene match: 11. Per the germline V gene, CDR1 is LNHDA and CDR2 is SQIVND (reference sequence). The CDR3 here is CASNRRGILMNTEAFF. The CDR3 coding sequence is TGTGCCAGTAATCGCAGGGGGATTCTAATGAACACTGAAGCTTTCTTT. Looking up the rest from reference TRBV19 and TRBJ1-1 gives the full variable domain: DGGITQSPKYLFRKEGQNVTLSCEQNLNHDAMYWYRQDPGQGLRLIYYSQIVNDFQKGDIAEGYSVSREKKESFPLTVTSAQKNPTAFYLCASNRRGILMNTEAFFGQGTRLTVV.

The chain combines TRBV5-6 with TRBJ2-7; D not resolved. The ends were cut back, 4 bases at V and 5 bases at J, with 13 bases in the middle. The CDR3 consists of 13 residues. Germline assignment: CDR1 SGHDT and CDR2 YYEEEE. The CDR3 nucleotides read TGTGCCAGCAGCCCCCAAAGACTCCACGAGCAGTACTTC. This translates into CASSPQRLHEQYF.

J is TRBJ1-1 and V is TRBV7-9; no clear D gene. The CDR3 loop spans 12 amino acids. The V end lost 5 bases, the J end lost 0 bases, and 4 bases lay between the germline ends. The germline V gene has CDR1 SEHNR and CDR2 FQNEAQ (reference sequence). As DNA, the CDR3 is TGTGCCAGCAGCCTACTGAACACTGAAGCTTTCTTT. The encoded protein is CASSLLNTEAFF.

This clone has just one count. This chain joins TRBV5-1 and TRBJ2-1; tentative D call: TRBD2 (7 bases). The CDR3 runs 14 residues. Germline CDR1 reads SGHRS; CDR2 reads YFSETQ. V gave up 2 bases and J gave up 9 bases, with 15 bases separating them. This chain's CDR3 is CASSFLLRGGEQFF. The CDR3 bases are TGCGCCAGCAGCTTCCTGTTAAGGGGGGGTGAGCAGTTCTTC. Drawing the rest from reference TRBV5-1 and TRBJ2-1, the complete variable domain is KAGVTQTPRYLIKTRGQQVTLSCSPISGHRSVSWYQQTPGQGLQFLFEYFSETQRNKGNFPGRFSGRQFSNSRSEMNVSTLELGDSALYLCASSFLLRGGEQFFGPGTRLTVL.

V and J are TRBV28 and TRBJ1-5; D gene ambiguous. The CDR3 has 12 residues. Germline CDR1 and CDR2: MDHEN and SYDVKM. Trimming took 6 bases from V and 11 from J, leaving 14 bases between them. CDR3 region: CASSPSGGAQHF. CDR3 in DNA: TGTGCCAGCAGCCCATCGGGCGGGGCCCAGCATTTT.

The chain has TRBV28 and TRBJ2-5; D may be TRBD2 (6 bases). This CDR3 contains 15 residues. Germline V gene sequence: CDR1 MDHEN, CDR2 SYDVKM. The germline V and J ends were trimmed by 5 bases and 2 bases, with 15 bases remaining between them. The CDR3 DNA follows: TGTGCCAGCAGTGGCCCAGGTAGCGGTCAAGAGACCCAGTACTTC. Amino acids: CASSGPGSGQETQYF.

J is TRBJ1-1 and V is TRBV29-1; 8 bases map to TRBD1. J lost 0 bases, V lost 7 bases, and 4 bases had no gene match. This CDR3 spans 13 amino acids. Germline assignment: CDR1 SQVTM and CDR2 ANQGSEA. This CDR3 reads CSGRQGLNTEAFF. The CDR3, as DNA: TGCAGCGGAAGACAGGGGCTGAACACTGAAGCTTTCTTT.

The rearrangement links TRBV30 to TRBJ1-1; possibly TRBD1 for D (6 bases). With 4 bases removed from V and 2 bases from J, the gap between germline ends came to 17 bases. CDR1 GTSNPN and CDR2 SVGIG come from the germline V gene (reference sequence). The CDR3 sequence is 15 residues long. CDR3 residues: CAWKKAGGPNTEAFF. The CDR3 region has the DNA TGTGCCTGGAAAAAGGCCGGGGGGCCAAACACTGAAGCTTTCTTT.

The chain has TRBV11-2 and TRBJ1-1, with no clear D. This CDR3 is 14 amino acids long. Germline values: CDR1 SGHAT, CDR2 FQNNGV. Trimming removed 5 bases from V and 1 base from J, with 11 bases in between. The CDR3 reads CASSLGRANTEAFF. The CDR3 region has the DNA TGTGCCAGCAGCCTGGGGAGGGCGAACACTGAAGCTTTCTTT.

V usage is TRBV19 and J usage is TRBJ1-5, with D possibly matching TRBD1 (5 bases). V was cut by 3 bases and J by 9 bases, with 21 bases left in between. Germline-derived CDR1 and CDR2 are LNHDA and SQIVND (reference sequence). This CDR3 region has 16 residues. CDR3 sequence reads: CASSIRGGSRGRPQHF. The CDR3 DNA reads as TGTGCCAGTAGTATCCGTGGGGGGAGTCGGGGAAGGCCCCAGCATTTT.

In its sample, this clone was seen once. This chain joins TRBV4-2 and TRBJ2-7; 13 positions agree with TRBD2. This CDR3 is built from 15 residues. The ends lost 1 base at V and 4 bases at J; junction bases unmatched: 1. Germline CDR1 is LGHNA and CDR2 is YNFKEQ. CDR3 residues: CASSQGLAGGYEQYF. Written as DNA, the CDR3 is TGTGCCAGCAGCCAAGGACTAGCGGGGGGTTACGAGCAGTACTTC.

The chain couples TRBV14 to TRBJ1-2, with unresolved D. CDR3 length: 15 residues. V lost 0 bases, J lost 8 bases, and 16 bases lay in between. The germline gives CDR1 SGHDN, CDR2 FVKESK. The CDR3 DNA reads as TGTGCCAGCAGCCAAGAAATTCTGGATCGGGGAGGCTACACCTTC. This encodes CASSQEILDRGGYTF.

The sample holds a few counts of this clone. This chain uses TRBV6-5 with TRBJ1-1; no firm D call. This CDR3 comprises 15 residues. Germline assignment: CDR1 MNHEY and CDR2 SVGAGI. V was pared by 2 bases and J by 4 bases, with 14 bases between. The CDR3 spells CASSYVRLGGTEAFF. In nucleotides, the CDR3 is TGTGCCAGCAGTTACGTTCGGTTAGGCGGCACTGAAGCTTTCTTT.

This clone was detected once. The chain joins TRBV2 to TRBJ1-1; D unclear. Trimming removed 6 bases from V and 7 bases from J, with 9 bases in between. CDR1 SNHLY and CDR2 FYNNEI come from the germline V gene. This CDR3 is built from 11 residues. CDR3 nucleotide sequence: TGTGCCAGCAGCAGCAAAGTTGAAGCTTTCTTT. Protein sequence: CASSSKVEAFF.

V and J are TRBV2 and TRBJ1-3; 9 positions match TRBD1. V was pared by 9 bases and J by 4 bases, with 4 bases of the junction left unmatched. This CDR3 comprises 13 residues. Germline assignment: CDR1 SNHLY and CDR2 FYNNEI. The CDR3: CASTDRGGNTIYF. The CDR3 DNA follows: TGTGCCAGTACGGACAGGGGCGGAAACACCATATATTTT.

This clone was observed once. CDR3 protein: CAWSQQPPGSYGYTF. In nucleotides, the CDR3 is TGTGCCTGGAGTCAGCAGCCCCCGGGATCGTATGGCTACACCTTC. The chain has TRBV30 and TRBJ1-2; D unclear. The CDR3 is made up of 15 amino acids. Per the germline V gene, CDR1 is GTSNPN and CDR2 is SVGIG (reference sequence). Trimming left V 2 bases short and J 5 bases short, with 18 bases between.

The rearrangement joins TRBV5-5 to TRBJ2-2, with D possibly being TRBD1 (7 bases). V was cut by 0 bases and J by 3 bases, with 12 bases left in between. CDR1 SGHKS and CDR2 YYEKEE come from the germline V gene (reference sequence). This CDR3 has 16 residues. The CDR3 region has the DNA TGTGCCAGCAGCTTGGTAGGAGGGGGCTACACCGGGGAGCTGTTTTTT. It is translated as CASSLVGGGYTGELFF. Full variable domain (outside the CDR3, taken from reference TRBV5-5 and TRBJ2-2): DAGVTQSPTHLIKTRGQQVTLRCSPISGHKSVSWYQQVLGQGPQFIFQYYEKEERGRGNFPDRFSARQFPNYSSELNVNALLLGDSALYLCASSLVGGGYTGELFFGEGSRLTVL.